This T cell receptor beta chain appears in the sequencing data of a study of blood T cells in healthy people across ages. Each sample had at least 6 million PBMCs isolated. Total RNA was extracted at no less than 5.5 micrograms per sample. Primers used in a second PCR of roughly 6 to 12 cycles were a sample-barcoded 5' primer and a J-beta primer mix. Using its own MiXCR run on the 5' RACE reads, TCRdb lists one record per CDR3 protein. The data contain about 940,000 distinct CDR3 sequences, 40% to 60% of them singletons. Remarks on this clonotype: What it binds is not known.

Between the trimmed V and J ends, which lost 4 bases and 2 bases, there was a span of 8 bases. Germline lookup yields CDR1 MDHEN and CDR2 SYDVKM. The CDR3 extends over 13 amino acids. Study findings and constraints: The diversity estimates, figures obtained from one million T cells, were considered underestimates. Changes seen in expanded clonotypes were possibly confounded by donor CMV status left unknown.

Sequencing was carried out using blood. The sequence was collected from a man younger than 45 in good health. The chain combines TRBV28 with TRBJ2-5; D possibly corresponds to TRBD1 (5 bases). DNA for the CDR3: TGTGCCAGCAGTTCACAGGAGCAAGAGACCCAGTACTTC. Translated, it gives CASSSQEQETQYF.